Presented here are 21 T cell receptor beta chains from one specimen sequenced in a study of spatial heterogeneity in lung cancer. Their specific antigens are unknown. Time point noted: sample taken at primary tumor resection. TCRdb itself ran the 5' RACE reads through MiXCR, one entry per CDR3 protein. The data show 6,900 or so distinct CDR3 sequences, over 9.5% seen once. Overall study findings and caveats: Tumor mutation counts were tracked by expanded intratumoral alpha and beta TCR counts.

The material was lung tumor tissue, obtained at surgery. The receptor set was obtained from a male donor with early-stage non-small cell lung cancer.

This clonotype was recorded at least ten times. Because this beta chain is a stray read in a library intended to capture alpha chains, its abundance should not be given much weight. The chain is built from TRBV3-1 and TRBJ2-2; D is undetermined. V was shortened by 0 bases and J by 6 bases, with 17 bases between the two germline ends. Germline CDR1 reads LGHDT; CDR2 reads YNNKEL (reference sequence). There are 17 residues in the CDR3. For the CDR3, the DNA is TGTGCCAGCAGCCAAGAGGACCCGGCGATGAGCGCCGGGGAGCTGTTTTTT. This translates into CASSQEDPAMSAGELFF.

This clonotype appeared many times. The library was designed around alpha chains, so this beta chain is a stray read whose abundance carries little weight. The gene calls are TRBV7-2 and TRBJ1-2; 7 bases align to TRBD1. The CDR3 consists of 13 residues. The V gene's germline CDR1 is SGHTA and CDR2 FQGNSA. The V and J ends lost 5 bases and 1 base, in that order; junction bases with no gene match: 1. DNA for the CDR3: TGTGCCAGCAGCCGGGACAGTAACTATGGCTACACCTTC. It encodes CASSRDSNYGYTF. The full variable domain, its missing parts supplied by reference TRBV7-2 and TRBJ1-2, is GAGVSQSPSNKVTEKGKDVELRCDPISGHTALYWYRQSLGQGLEFLIYFQGNSAPDKSGLPSDRFSAERTGGSVSTLTIQRTQQEDSAVYLCASSRDSNYGYTFGSGTRLTVV.

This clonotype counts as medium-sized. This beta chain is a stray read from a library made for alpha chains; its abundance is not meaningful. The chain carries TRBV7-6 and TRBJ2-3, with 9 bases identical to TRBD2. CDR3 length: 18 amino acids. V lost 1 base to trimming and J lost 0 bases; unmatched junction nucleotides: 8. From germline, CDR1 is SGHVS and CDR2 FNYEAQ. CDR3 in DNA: TGTGCCAGCAGCTTAGGGAGTTCGGCGGGAGGGAGCACAGATACGCAGTATTTT. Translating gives CASSLGSSAGGSTDTQYF.

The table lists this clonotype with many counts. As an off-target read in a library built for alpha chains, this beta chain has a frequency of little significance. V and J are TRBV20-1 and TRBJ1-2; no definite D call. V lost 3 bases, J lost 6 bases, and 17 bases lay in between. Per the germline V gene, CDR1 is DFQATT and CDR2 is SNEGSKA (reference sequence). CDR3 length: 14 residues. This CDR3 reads CSASVTQDGDGYTF. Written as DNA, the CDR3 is TGCAGTGCTAGCGTCACTCAGGACGGGGATGGCTACACCTTC.

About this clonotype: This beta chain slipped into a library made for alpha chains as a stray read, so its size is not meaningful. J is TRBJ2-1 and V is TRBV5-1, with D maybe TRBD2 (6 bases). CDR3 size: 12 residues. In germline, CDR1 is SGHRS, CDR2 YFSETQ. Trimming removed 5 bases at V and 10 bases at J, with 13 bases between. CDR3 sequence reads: CASSRDSREQFF. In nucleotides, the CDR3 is TGCGCCAGCAGTCGGGACTCGAGGGAGCAGTTCTTC.

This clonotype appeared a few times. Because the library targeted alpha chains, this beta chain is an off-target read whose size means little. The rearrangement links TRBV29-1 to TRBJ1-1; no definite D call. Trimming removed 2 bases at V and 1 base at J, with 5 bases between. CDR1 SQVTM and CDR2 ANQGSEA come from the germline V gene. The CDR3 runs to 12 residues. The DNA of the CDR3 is TGCAGCGTTGAACCCAGGAACACTGAAGCTTTCTTT. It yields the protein CSVEPRNTEAFF.

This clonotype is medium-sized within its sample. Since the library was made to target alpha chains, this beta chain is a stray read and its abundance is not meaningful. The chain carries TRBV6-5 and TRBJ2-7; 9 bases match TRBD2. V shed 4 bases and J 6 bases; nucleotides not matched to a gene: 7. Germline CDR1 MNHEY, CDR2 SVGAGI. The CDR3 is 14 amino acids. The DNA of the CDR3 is TGTGCCAGCAGTTTTCAGCGGGGGGCACTCGAGCAGTACTTC. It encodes CASSFQRGALEQYF.

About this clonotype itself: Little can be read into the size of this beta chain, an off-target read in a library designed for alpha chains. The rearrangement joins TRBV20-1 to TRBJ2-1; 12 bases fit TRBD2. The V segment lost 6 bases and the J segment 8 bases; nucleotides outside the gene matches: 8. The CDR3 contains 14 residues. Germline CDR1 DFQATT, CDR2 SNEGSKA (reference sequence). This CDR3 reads CSASRTSGIHEQFF. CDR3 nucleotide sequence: TGCAGTGCCAGCCGGACTAGCGGGATTCATGAGCAGTTCTTC.

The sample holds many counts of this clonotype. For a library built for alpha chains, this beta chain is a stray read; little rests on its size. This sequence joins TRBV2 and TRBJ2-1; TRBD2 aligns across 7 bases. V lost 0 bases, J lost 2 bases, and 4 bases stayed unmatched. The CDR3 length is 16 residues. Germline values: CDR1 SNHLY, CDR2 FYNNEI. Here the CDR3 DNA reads TGTGCCAGCAGTGAAGCTGAGCGGGAAACCTACAATGAGCAGTTCTTC. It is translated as CASSEAERETYNEQFF.

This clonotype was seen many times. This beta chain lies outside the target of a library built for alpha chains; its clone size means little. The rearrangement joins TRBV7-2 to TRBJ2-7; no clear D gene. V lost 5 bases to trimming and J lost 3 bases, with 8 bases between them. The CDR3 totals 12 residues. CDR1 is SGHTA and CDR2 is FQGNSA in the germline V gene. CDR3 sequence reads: CASSPLGYEQYF. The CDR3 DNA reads TGTGCCAGCAGCCCCCTGGGCTACGAGCAGTACTTC.

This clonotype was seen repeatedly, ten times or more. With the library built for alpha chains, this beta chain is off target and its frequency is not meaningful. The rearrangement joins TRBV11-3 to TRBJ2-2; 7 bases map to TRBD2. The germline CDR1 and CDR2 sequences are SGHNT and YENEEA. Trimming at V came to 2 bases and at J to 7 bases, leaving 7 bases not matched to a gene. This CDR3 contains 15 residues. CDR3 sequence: CASSLSGTNLGELFF. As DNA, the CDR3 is TGTGCCAGCAGCTTATCCGGGACTAACCTCGGGGAGCTGTTTTTT.

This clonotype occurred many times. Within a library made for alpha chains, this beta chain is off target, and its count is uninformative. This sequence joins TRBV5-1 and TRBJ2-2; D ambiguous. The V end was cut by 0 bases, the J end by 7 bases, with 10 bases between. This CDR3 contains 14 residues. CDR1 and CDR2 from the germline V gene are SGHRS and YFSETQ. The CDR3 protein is CASSLDPRNGELFF. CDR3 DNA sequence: TGCGCCAGCAGCTTGGATCCGCGTAACGGGGAGCTGTTTTTT.

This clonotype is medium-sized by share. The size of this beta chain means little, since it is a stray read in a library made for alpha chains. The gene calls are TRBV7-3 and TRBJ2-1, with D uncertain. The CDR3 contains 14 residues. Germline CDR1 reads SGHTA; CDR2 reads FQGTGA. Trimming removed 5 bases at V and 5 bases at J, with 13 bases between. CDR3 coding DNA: TGTGCCAGCAGCCCGACCCCAAGGAACAATGAGCAGTTCTTC. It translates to CASSPTPRNNEQFF.

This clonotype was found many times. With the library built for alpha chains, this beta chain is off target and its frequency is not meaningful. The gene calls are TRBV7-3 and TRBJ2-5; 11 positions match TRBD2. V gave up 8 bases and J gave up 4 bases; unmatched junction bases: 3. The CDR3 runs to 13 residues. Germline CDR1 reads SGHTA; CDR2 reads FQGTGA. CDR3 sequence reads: CASGLAGGETQYF. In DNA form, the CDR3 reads TGTGCCAGCGGGCTAGCGGGAGGAGAGACCCAGTACTTC.

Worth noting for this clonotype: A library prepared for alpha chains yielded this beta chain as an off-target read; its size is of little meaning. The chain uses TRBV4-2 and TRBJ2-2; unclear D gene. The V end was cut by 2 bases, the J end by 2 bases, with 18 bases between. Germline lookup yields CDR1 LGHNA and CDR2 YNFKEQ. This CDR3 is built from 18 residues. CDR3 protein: CASSQPYGGGSNTGELFF. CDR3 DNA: TGTGCCAGCAGCCAACCCTACGGCGGCGGATCCAACACCGGGGAGCTGTTTTTT.

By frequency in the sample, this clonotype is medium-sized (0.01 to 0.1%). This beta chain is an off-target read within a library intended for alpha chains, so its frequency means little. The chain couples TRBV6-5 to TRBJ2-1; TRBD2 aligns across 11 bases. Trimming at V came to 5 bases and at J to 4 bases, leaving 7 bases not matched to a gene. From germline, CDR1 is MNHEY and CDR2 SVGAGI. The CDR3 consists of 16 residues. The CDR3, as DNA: TGTGCCAGCAGTCGCGACGGGACTAGCGGTTACAATGAGCAGTTCTTC. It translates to CASSRDGTSGYNEQFF.

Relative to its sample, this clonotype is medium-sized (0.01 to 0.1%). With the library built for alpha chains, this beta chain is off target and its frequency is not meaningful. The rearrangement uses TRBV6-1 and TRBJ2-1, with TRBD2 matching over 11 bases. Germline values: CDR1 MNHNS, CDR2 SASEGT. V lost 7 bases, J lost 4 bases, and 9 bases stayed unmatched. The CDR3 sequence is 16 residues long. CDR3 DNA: TGTGCCAGCACTCCCCTGGGACTAGCGGATTACAATGAGCAGTTCTTC. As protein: CASTPLGLADYNEQFF.

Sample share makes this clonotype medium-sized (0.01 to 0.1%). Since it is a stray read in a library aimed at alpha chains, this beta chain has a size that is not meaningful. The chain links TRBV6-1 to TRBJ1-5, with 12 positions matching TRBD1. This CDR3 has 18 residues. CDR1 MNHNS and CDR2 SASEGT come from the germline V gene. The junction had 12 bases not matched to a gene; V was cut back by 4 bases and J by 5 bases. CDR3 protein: CASSGGTGGLPGDQPQHF. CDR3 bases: TGTGCCAGCAGTGGCGGGACAGGGGGCCTTCCGGGGGATCAGCCCCAGCATTTT.

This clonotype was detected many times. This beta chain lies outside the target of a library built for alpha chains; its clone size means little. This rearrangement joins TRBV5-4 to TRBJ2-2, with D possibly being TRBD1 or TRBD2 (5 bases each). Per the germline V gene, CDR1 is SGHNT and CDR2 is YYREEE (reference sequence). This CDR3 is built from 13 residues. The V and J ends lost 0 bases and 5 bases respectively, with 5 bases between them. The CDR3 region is CASSLGGTGELFF. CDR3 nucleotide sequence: TGTGCCAGCAGCTTGGGGGGGACCGGGGAGCTGTTTTTT.

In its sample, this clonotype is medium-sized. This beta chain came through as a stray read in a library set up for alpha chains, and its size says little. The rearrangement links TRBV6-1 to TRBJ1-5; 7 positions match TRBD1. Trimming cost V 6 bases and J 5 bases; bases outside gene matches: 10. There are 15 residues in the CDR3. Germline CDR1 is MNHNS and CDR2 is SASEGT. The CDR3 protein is CASSPRGGGHQPQHF. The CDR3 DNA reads TGTGCCAGCAGCCCCCGGGGAGGGGGCCATCAGCCCCAGCATTTT.

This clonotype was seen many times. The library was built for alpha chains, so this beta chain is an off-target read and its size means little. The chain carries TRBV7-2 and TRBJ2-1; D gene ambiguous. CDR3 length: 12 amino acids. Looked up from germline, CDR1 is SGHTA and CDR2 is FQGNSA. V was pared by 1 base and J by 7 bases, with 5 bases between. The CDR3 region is CASSLGRNEQFF. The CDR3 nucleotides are TGTGCCAGCAGCTTAGGACGGAATGAGCAGTTCTTC.